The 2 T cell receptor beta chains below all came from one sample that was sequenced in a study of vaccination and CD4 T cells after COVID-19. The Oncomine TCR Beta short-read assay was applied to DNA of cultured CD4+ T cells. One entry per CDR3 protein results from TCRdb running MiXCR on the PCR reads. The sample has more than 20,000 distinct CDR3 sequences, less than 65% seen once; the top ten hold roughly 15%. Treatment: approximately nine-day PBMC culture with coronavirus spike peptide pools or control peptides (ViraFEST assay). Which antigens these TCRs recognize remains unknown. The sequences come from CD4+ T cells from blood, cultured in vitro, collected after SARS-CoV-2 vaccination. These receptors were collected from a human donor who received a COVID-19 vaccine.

The CDR3 loop is CASSLAGGQLQNYGYTF. The CDR3 DNA reads as TGTGCCAGCAGCTTAGCGGGTGGACAGCTCCAAAACTATGGCTACACCTTC. The chain carries TRBV7-8 and TRBJ1-2; TRBD1 might be the D (6 bases). Per the germline V gene, CDR1 is SGHVS and CDR2 is FQNEAQ. Trimming cost V 0 bases and J 2 bases, with 16 bases left between them. This CDR3 is 17 amino acids long. Full variable domain (missing parts from reference TRBV7-8 and TRBJ1-2): GAGVSQSPRYKVAKRGQDVALRCDPISGHVSLFWYQQALGQGPEFLTYFQNEAQLDKSGLPSDRFFAERPEGSVSTLKIQRTQQEDSAVYLCASSLAGGQLQNYGYTFGSGTRLTVV.

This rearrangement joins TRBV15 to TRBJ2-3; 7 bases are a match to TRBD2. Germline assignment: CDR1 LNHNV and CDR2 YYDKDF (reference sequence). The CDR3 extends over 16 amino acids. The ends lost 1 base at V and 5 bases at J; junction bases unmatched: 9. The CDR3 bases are TGTGCCACCAGCAGAGGGGGGGGATGGTCACAAGATACGCAGTATTTT. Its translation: CATSRGGGWSQDTQYF.